A single sample is the source of the 30 T cell receptor beta chains below, sequenced in a study of cytomegalovirus exposure and HLA in healthy donors. The PCR contained 60 Vbeta and 13 Jbeta primers. TCRdb keeps only in-frame clones here, not all; method: immunoSEQ multiplex PCR. Among under 150,000 clones listed, roughly two thirds were seen once. The sample consisted of PBMCs. These receptors were taken from a man under 40 in good health and CMV-seropositive.

The CDR3 protein is CASSFSGRLYNEQFF. DNA of the CDR3: TGTGCCAGCAGTTTTAGCGGGAGACTCTACAATGAGCAGTTCTTC. The chain has TRBV27 and TRBJ2-1; 9 bases line up with TRBD2. J was trimmed by 3 bases and V by 3 bases; bases with no gene match: 3. This CDR3 is 15 amino acids long. CDR1 and CDR2 (germline): MNHEY, SMNVEV (reference sequence).

This clone turned up a few times. The rearrangement uses TRBV6-5 and TRBJ2-2, with D unresolved. V gave up 5 bases and J gave up 2 bases, with 9 bases separating them. Germline V gene lookup returns CDR1 MNHEY and CDR2 SVGAGI. This CDR3 is 14 amino acids long. The CDR3 DNA sequence: TGTGCCAGCAGTCGTTATAGTAACACCGGGGAGCTGTTTTTT. It codes for CASSRYSNTGELFF.

The chain links TRBV7-9 to TRBJ1-1; D might be TRBD1 (5 bases). This CDR3 is 14 amino acids long. Trimming took off 5 bases at V and 0 bases at J, with 10 bases between the two ends. CDR1 is SEHNR and CDR2 is FQNEAQ in the germline V gene (reference sequence). CDR3 DNA sequence: TGTGCCAGCAGCAGTTGGGGGGTGAACACTGAAGCTTTCTTT. It specifies CASSSWGVNTEAFF.

The chain employs TRBV28 and TRBJ2-5; D is possibly TRBD2 (6 bases). The J call could be wrong; TRBJ2-7 is a better fit for the DNA end. In germline, CDR1 is MDHEN, CDR2 SYDVKM. The length of the CDR3 is 12 residues. In nucleotides, the CDR3 is TGTGCCAGCAGCCCCAGCGGGTACGAGCAGTACTTC. It is translated as CASSPSGYEQYF.

The rearrangement uses TRBV6-1 and TRBJ1-2, with 7 bases matching TRBD1. Losses at the gene ends were 2 bases for V and 5 bases for J; bases not matched to a gene: 20. The CDR3 covers 19 residues. CDR1 MNHNS and CDR2 SASEGT come from the germline V gene. CDR3 DNA sequence: TGTGCCAGCAGTGAAATTCTGTGGACAGGAACGCTGGATAGGTATGGCTACACCTTC. Translated, it gives CASSEILWTGTLDRYGYTF.

The chain joins TRBV29-1 to TRBJ2-1; perhaps TRBD2 as D (5 bases). V was pared by 4 bases and J by 7 bases, with 17 bases between. Germline V gene data show CDR1 as SQVTM and CDR2 as ANQGSEA. This CDR3 is 14 amino acids long. CDR3 in DNA: TGCAGCGTTGCAAAGCGGTTGGTGGGAAATGAGCAGTTCTTC. Amino acid sequence: CSVAKRLVGNEQFF.

As to this clone: This CDR3 is also generated by other DNA sequences in the sample. This chain connects TRBV7-3 to TRBJ2-5; 9 nucleotides line up with TRBD1. Looked up from germline, CDR1 is SGHTA and CDR2 is FQGTGA. The CDR3 has 13 residues. J gave up 4 bases and V 4 bases, and 1 base lay outside the gene matches. The DNA for the CDR3 is TGTGCCAGCAGCTCGGGACAGGGAGAGACCCAGTACTTC. This gives the protein CASSSGQGETQYF.

The chain uses TRBV6-4 and TRBJ2-7; D is perhaps TRBD2 (6 bases). This CDR3 is 12 amino acids long. The V end lost 3 bases, the J end lost 6 bases, and 9 bases lay between the germline ends. CDR1 is MRHNA, CDR2 SNTAGT, per germline. The CDR3: CASSEASVEQYF. CDR3 nucleotides: TGTGCCAGCAGTGAGGCTAGCGTCGAGCAGTACTTC.

V and J are TRBV7-9 and TRBJ1-3; maybe TRBD1 (5 bases). The CDR3 consists of 15 residues. Trimming took off 5 bases at V and 0 bases at J, with 11 bases between the two ends. Germline-derived CDR1 and CDR2 are SEHNR and FQNEAQ (reference sequence). CDR3 in DNA: TGTGCCAGCAGCCCAAGACAGCTCTCTGGAAACACCATATATTTT. The encoded protein is CASSPRQLSGNTIYF.

The chain uses TRBV28 and TRBJ2-1; TRBD2 might be the D (6 bases). The V gene's germline CDR1 is MDHEN and CDR2 SYDVKM. The CDR3 spans 20 residues. V was clipped by 6 bases and J by 0 bases, with 27 bases between them. The chain's CDR3 is CASRFPGLPQTKSSYNEQFF. CDR3 in DNA: TGTGCCAGCAGATTTCCGGGACTTCCGCAAACAAAGAGCTCCTACAATGAGCAGTTCTTC.

There are a few counts of this clone. The chain employs TRBV5-1 and TRBJ2-1; 9 nucleotides line up with TRBD2. The CDR3 is 16 amino acids. In germline, CDR1 is SGHRS, CDR2 YFSETQ. Trimming took 3 bases from V and 3 from J; bases not matched to a gene: 7. CDR3 nucleotide sequence: TGCGCCAGCAGCTCTGCCGGGACTAGCCTCTACAATGAGCAGTTCTTC. The encoded protein is CASSSAGTSLYNEQFF.

V and J are TRBV2 and TRBJ1-2; 8 bases are shared with TRBD1. Germline-derived CDR1 and CDR2 are SNHLY and FYNNEI. The J segment lost 5 bases and the V segment lost 2 bases, leaving 28 bases of the junction unmatched. The length of the CDR3 is 22 residues. The CDR3 bases are TGTGCCAGCAGTGAAAAAGCCTGGACAGGGTTGTTATCCTCAACCCCTTCATATGGCTACACCTTC. This codes for CASSEKAWTGLLSSTPSYGYTF.

The chain joins TRBV4-3 to TRBJ2-3; 9 bases map to TRBD2. J gave up 4 bases and V 1 base, and 6 bases lay outside the gene matches. CDR1 is LGHNA, CDR2 YSLEER, per germline. CDR3 length: 16 residues. The CDR3 reads CASSQGAGGMADTQYF. As DNA, the CDR3 is TGCGCCAGCAGCCAAGGAGCGGGGGGAATGGCAGATACGCAGTATTTT.

The genes are TRBV28 and TRBJ1-4; 7 bases match TRBD1. CDR3 length: 15 amino acids. The germline V gene has CDR1 MDHEN and CDR2 SYDVKM. Losses at the gene ends were 7 bases for V and 5 bases for J; bases not matched to a gene: 10. The CDR3 coding sequence is TGTGCCAGCACCCTAGGGGACAGCCGGAATGAAAAACTGTTTTTT. Amino acid sequence: CASTLGDSRNEKLFF.

This chain uses TRBV7-9 with TRBJ1-1; weak D call: TRBD1 (5 bases). This CDR3 contains 15 residues. CDR1 and CDR2 from the germline V gene are SEHNR and FQNEAQ (reference sequence). V was cut by 0 bases and J by 0 bases, with 8 bases left in between. Here the CDR3 reads CASSLARDLNTEAFF. The CDR3 DNA sequence: TGTGCCAGCAGCTTAGCGCGGGACCTGAACACTGAAGCTTTCTTT.

V and J are TRBV11-1 and TRBJ2-7; a possible D gene is TRBD2 (5 bases). Per germline, CDR1 SGHAT and CDR2 FQDESV (reference sequence). The CDR3 totals 15 residues. Trimming pared 1 base from V and 3 bases from J, leaving 13 bases between. CDR3 coding DNA: TGTGCCAGCAGCTTAGGGGTACGGGAAGACTACGAGCAGTACTTC. Protein product: CASSLGVREDYEQYF.

V gene TRBV27 combines with J gene TRBJ1-5; 7 bases align to TRBD1. The germline gives CDR1 MNHEY, CDR2 SMNVEV (reference sequence). Trimming removed 3 bases from V and 3 bases from J; junction bases left unmatched: 11. The CDR3 length is 17 residues. The CDR3 is CASSFIGTDAFNQPQHF. The CDR3 DNA follows: TGTGCCAGCAGTTTTATAGGGACAGATGCCTTCAATCAGCCCCAGCATTTT.

This chain connects TRBV5-1 to TRBJ2-7, with D tentatively TRBD1 (5 bases). CDR3 length equals 14 residues. CDR1 is SGHRS and CDR2 is YFSETQ in the germline V gene. The germline V and J ends were trimmed by 0 bases and 2 bases, with 9 bases remaining between them. The CDR3 region has the DNA TGCGCCAGCAGCTTGGGCACAGGCACCTACGAGCAGTACTTC. Protein product: CASSLGTGTYEQYF.

This clone was observed many times. The rearrangement links TRBV4-1 to TRBJ1-1, with D possibly matching TRBD1 (5 bases). V lost 8 bases and J 1 base, leaving 20 bases between the germline ends. Germline loops: CDR1 MGHRA, CDR2 YSYEKL. This CDR3 is built from 16 residues. The CDR3 sequence is CASSGGMWIKNTEAFF. The CDR3 nucleotides read TGCGCCAGCTCGGGGGGGATGTGGATAAAGAACACTGAAGCTTTCTTT.

The chain joins TRBV28 to TRBJ1-3; D unresolved. V was trimmed by 4 bases and J by 0 bases, leaving 13 bases between them. CDR3 size: 16 residues. CDR1 is MDHEN and CDR2 is SYDVKM in the germline V gene. The CDR3 DNA reads TGTGCCAGCAGTTCTCCTGCACGCTACTCTGGAAACACCATATATTTT. Translation: CASSSPARYSGNTIYF.

This clone is a singleton in its sample. This chain joins TRBV11-2 and TRBJ2-7; TRBD1 agrees at 10 bases. Germline loops: CDR1 SGHAT, CDR2 FQNNGV. The CDR3 runs 16 residues. Losses at the gene ends were 1 base for V and 1 base for J; bases not matched to a gene: 4. The CDR3 bases are TGTGCCAGCAGCTTAGTCCCGGGACAGGGGTCCTACGAGCAGTACTTC. Its translation is CASSLVPGQGSYEQYF.

The rearrangement uses TRBV6-5 and TRBJ2-5; TRBD1 agrees at 8 bases. The better agreement between TRBJ2-7 and the DNA end casts doubt on the J call. The CDR3 is 15 amino acids. CDR1 and CDR2 (germline): MNHEY, SVGAGI. Here the CDR3 DNA reads TGTGCCAGCAGTTACTCCGGACAGGGAATTAACGAGCAGTACTTC. Protein sequence: CASSYSGQGINEQYF.

The chain joins TRBV6-7 to TRBJ1-3; TRBD1 is a possible D gene (6 bases). TRBV6-7 is filed as an ORF, its function uncertain. V dropped 11 bases and J dropped 10 bases, with 21 bases sitting between them. The CDR3 length is 13 residues. CDR3 nucleotides: TGTGCCCGACAGCCGGGACAACTCGAAACCATATATTTT. Translating it yields CARQPGQLETIYF.

J is TRBJ2-1 and V is TRBV4-1; weak D call: TRBD2 (6 bases). Germline V gene sequence: CDR1 MGHRA, CDR2 YSYEKL. V was trimmed by 0 bases and J by 0 bases, leaving 12 bases between them. This CDR3 has 17 amino acids. CDR3 nucleotide sequence: TGCGCCAGCAGCCAAGACGGAGGGGTGAGCTCCTACAATGAGCAGTTCTTC. Translated: CASSQDGGVSSYNEQFF.

This clone has only one observation. The J gene is TRBJ1-5, the V gene TRBV28, with 7 positions matching TRBD1. Germline V gene lookup returns CDR1 MDHEN and CDR2 SYDVKM. The V segment lost 8 bases and the J segment 0 bases; nucleotides outside the gene matches: 7. The CDR3 consists of 15 residues. Here the CDR3 DNA reads TGTGCCAGCCACAGGGGCCCTTATAGCAATCAGCCCCAGCATTTT. This gives the protein CASHRGPYSNQPQHF.

The rearrangement uses TRBV7-9 and TRBJ1-5, with D possibly matching TRBD1 (5 bases). Germline V gives CDR1 SEHNR, CDR2 FQNEAQ (reference sequence). V dropped 4 bases and J dropped 0 bases, with 16 bases sitting between them. The CDR3 length is 17 residues. DNA for the CDR3: TGTGCCAGCAGCTCCAGCGGGGCAGATCATAGCAATCAGCCCCAGCATTTT. Protein: CASSSSGADHSNQPQHF.

As DNA, the CDR3 is TGTGTATTGCGACTAGTTGACACCGGGGAGCTGTTTTTT. Its translation: CVLRLVDTGELFF. This sequence joins TRBV10-3 and TRBJ2-2; maybe TRBD2 (6 bases). The CDR3 contains 13 residues. The V gene's germline CDR1 is ENHRY and CDR2 SYGVKD.

The genes are TRBV2 and TRBJ2-5, with 9 positions matching TRBD2. Germline loops: CDR1 SNHLY, CDR2 FYNNEI. Unmatched junction bases numbered 8, after V lost 5 bases and J lost 1 base. The CDR3 spans 16 residues. CDR3 sequence (DNA): TGTGCCAGCAGTCACAGACTAGCGGCAAGCCAAGAGACCCAGTACTTC. It codes for CASSHRLAASQETQYF.

The chain has TRBV9 and TRBJ2-7; D is unresolved. CDR1 and CDR2 (germline): SGDLS, YYNGEE. Trimming pared 0 bases from V and 0 bases from J, leaving 7 bases between. The CDR3 has 14 residues. This CDR3 is CASSVAPSSYEQYF. In DNA form, the CDR3 reads TGTGCCAGCAGCGTAGCGCCTAGCTCCTACGAGCAGTACTTC.

This clone was detected a few times. The chain is built from TRBV18 and TRBJ1-4, with D perhaps matching TRBD1 (6 bases). CDR1 KGHSH and CDR2 LQKENI come from the germline V gene. Trimming shortened V by 2 bases and J by 5 bases, and 18 bases separated the two germline ends. The CDR3 runs to 17 residues. The CDR3 coding sequence is TGTGCCAGCTCACCAACATCCGGGACAAGGGTCAATGAAAAACTGTTTTTT. It specifies CASSPTSGTRVNEKLFF.